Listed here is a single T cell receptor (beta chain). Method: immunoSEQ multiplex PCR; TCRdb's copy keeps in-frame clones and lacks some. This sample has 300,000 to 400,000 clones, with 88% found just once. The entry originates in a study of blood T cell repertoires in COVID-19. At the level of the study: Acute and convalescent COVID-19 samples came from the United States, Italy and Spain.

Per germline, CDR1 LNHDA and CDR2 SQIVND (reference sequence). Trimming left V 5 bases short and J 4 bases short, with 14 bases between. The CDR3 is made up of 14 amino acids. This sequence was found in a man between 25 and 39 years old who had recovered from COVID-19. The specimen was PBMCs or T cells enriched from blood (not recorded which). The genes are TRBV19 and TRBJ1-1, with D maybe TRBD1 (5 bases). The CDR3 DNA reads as TGTGCCAGTAGTCCAGCGGGGGGGGGCACTGAAGCTTTCTTT. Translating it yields CASSPAGGGTEAFF.